This T cell receptor (beta chain) was identified in a study of T cells after yellow fever vaccination. This CDR3 has 15 amino acids. CDR1 SGHRS and CDR2 YFSETQ come from the germline V gene. Deletions cut 0 bases from V and 4 bases from J, with 13 bases between. MiXCR, run by TCRdb on the 5' RACE reads, gives a single entry per CDR3 protein. The table has about 130,000 distinct CDR3 sequences, 7.5% to 10% seen once. The clonotype comes from a man aged 18 to 29 who received the YFV17D yellow fever vaccine. The input for sequencing was CD8+ T cells sorted from PBMCs, taken on the day of the yellow fever booster vaccination. The gene calls are TRBV5-1 and TRBJ1-2; possible D gene TRBD1, 6 bases. The CDR3: CASSLDGQPFYGYTF. In nucleotides, the CDR3 is TGCGCCAGCAGCTTGGATGGACAGCCCTTCTATGGCTACACCTTC.